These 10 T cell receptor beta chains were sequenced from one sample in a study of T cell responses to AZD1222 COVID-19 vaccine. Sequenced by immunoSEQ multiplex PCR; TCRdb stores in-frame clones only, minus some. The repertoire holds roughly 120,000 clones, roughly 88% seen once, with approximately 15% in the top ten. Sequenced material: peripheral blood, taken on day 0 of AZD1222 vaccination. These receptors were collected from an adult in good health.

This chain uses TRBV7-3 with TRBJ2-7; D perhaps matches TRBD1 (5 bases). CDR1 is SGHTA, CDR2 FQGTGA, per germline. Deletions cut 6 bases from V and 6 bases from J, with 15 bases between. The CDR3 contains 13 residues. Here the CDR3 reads CASSPRWGGEQYF. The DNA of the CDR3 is TGTGCCAGCAGTCCCCGGTGGGGCGGCGAGCAGTACTTC. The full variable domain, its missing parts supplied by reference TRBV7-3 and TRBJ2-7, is GAGVSQTPSNKVTEKGKYVELRCDPISGHTALYWYRQSLGQGPEFLIYFQGTGAADDSGLPNDRFFAVRPEGSVSTLKIQRTERGDSAVYLCASSPRWGGEQYFGPGTRLTVT.

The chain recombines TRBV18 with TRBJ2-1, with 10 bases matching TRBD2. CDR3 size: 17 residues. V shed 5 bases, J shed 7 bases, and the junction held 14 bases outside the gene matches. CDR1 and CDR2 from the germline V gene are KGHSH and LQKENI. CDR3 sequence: CASSTLSGGARLNEQFF. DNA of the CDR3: TGTGCCAGCTCAACCCTAAGCGGGGGGGCTAGGTTGAATGAGCAGTTCTTC. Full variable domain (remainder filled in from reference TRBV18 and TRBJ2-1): NAGVMQNPRHLVRRRGQEARLRCSPMKGHSHVYWYRQLPEEGLKFMVYLQKENIIDESGMPKERFSAEFPKEGPSILRIQQVVRGDSAAYFCASSTLSGGARLNEQFFGPGTRLTVL.

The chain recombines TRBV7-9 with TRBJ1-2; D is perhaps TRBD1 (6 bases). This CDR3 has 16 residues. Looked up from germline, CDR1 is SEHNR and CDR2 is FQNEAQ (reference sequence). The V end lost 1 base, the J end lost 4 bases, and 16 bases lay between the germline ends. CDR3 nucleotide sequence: TGTGCCAGCAGCTTAGGGCTGGGGGCCGAGGGCTATGGCTACACCTTC. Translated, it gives CASSLGLGAEGYGYTF.

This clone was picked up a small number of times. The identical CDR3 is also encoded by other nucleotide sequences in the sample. The CDR3, as DNA: TGTGCCAGCAGCTTAGGTGGGCAAAACTATGGCTACACCTTC. The encoded protein is CASSLGGQNYGYTF. The chain is built from TRBV7-9 and TRBJ1-2; D remains unclear. CDR3 length equals 14 residues. Trimming removed 1 base from V and 2 bases from J, with 8 bases in between. The germline V gene has CDR1 SEHNR and CDR2 FQNEAQ (reference sequence).

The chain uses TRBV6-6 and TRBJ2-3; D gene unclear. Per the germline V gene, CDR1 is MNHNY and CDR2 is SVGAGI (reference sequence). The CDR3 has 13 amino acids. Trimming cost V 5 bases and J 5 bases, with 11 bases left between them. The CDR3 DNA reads TGTGCCAGCAGTCCCCGACTCGTAGATACGCAGTATTTT. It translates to CASSPRLVDTQYF.

The CDR3: CASRAQGPNEKLFF. The CDR3 DNA reads TGTGCCAGCAGGGCACAGGGACCTAATGAAAAACTGTTTTTT. This sequence joins TRBV28 and TRBJ1-4; D possibly corresponds to TRBD1 (6 bases). Germline CDR1 MDHEN, CDR2 SYDVKM. The ends were cut back, 6 bases at V and 3 bases at J, with 11 bases in the middle. The CDR3 covers 14 residues.

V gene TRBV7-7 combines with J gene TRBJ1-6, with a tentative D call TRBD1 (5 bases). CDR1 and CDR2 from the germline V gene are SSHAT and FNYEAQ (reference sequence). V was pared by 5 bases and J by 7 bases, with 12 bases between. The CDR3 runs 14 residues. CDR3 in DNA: TGTGCCAGCAGCCCGGGACGGTTAAATTCACCCCTCCACTTT. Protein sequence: CASSPGRLNSPLHF.

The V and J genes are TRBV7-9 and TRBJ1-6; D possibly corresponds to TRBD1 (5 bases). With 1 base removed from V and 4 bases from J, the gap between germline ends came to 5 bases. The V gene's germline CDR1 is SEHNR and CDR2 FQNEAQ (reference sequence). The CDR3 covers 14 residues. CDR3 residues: CASSLGTYNSPLHF. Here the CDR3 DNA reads TGTGCCAGCAGCTTAGGGACATATAATTCACCCCTCCACTTT.

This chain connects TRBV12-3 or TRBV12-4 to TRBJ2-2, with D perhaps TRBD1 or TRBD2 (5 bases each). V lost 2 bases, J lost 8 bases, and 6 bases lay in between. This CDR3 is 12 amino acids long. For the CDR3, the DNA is TGTGCCAGCAGTTTATGGGGGGGGGAGCTGTTTTTT. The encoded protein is CASSLWGGELFF.

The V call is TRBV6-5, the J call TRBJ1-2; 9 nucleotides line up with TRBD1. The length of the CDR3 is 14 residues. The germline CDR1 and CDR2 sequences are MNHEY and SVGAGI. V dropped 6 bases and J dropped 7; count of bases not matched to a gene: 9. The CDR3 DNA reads TGTGCCAGCAGACTTCCGGGACAGGGTCGTGGCTACACCTTC. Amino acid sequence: CASRLPGQGRGYTF.